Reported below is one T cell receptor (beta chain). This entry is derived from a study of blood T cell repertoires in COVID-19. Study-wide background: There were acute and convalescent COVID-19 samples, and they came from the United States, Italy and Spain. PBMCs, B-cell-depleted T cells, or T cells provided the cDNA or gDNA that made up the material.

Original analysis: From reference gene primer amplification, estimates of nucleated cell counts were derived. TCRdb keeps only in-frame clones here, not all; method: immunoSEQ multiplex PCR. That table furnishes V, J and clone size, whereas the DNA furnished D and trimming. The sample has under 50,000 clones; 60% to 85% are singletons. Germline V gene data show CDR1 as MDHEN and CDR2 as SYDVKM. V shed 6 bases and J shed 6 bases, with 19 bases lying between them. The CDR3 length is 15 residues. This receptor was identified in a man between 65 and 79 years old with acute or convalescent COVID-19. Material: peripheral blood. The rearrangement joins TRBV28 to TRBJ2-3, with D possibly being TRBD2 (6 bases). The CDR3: CASRQTSPVGDTQYF. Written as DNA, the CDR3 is TGTGCCAGCAGACAAACTAGCCCCGTGGGGGATACGCAGTATTTT.